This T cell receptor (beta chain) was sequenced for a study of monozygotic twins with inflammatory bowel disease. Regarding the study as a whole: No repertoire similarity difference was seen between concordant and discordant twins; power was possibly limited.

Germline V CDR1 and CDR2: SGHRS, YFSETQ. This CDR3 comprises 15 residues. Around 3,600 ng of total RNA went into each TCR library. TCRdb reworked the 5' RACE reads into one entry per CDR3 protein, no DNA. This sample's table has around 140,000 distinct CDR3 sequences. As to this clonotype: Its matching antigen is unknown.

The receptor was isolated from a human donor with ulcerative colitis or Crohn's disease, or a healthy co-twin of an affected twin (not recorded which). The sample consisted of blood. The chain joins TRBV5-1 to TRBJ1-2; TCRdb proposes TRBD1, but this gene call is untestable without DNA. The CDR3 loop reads CASSLLPGPGHGYTF.